The clone carrying this TCR beta chain was recorded only once. The PCR had 60 Vbeta and 13 Jbeta primers. The protocol was immunoSEQ multiplex PCR, while the TCRdb copy is restricted to in-frame clones and leaves out a portion. Of about 140,000 clones detected, about 80% appear once; the ten largest clones hold around 1.9%. The data stem from a study of cytomegalovirus exposure and HLA in healthy donors. This CDR3 has 15 amino acids. CDR1 SGHRS and CDR2 YFSETQ come from the germline V gene. V was shortened by 4 bases and J by 4 bases, with 17 bases between the two germline ends. V usage is TRBV5-1 and J usage is TRBJ1-1; D unresolved. This TCR was recovered from a woman in her forties in good health and CMV-seronegative. The sequenced material came from PBMCs. CDR3 amino acids: CASSGPTGIITEAFF. Written as DNA, the CDR3 is TGCGCCAGCAGCGGTCCGACGGGTATTATCACTGAAGCTTTCTTT.